This record concerns one TCR beta chain sequence. This receptor's antigen is unknown. Sequenced on an Illumina HiSeq 2000. 5'RACE template switching, by which a universal primer site and unique molecular identifiers were added, was used to make TCR beta cDNA libraries. Priming for cDNA synthesis came from the TCR beta constant segment, and two successive PCR amplification steps followed. Under the source paper's analysis protocol: MIGEC was used to demultiplex reads and group the reads by UMI, and MiTCR was used to assemble and quantify clonotypes. To exclude erroneous sequences, any TCR cDNA sequence not supported by at least two reads was discarded. The tcR package was used for downstream repertoire analysis, and clonotypes were matched across fractions by CDR3 nucleotide sequence plus V segment. Antigen specificity was annotated against VDJdb with VDJmatch, allowing one amino acid substitution in CDR3. TCRdb reprocessed the raw reads; every CDR3 protein sequence is a single record, and DNA is not supplied. V and J calls and clone size were set by TCRdb, not the authors. The sample's table lists a count of over 350,000 distinct CDR3 sequences. The ten largest clones capture about 10% of the sample.

Looking up the germline V gene (reference sequence) yields CDR1 SEHNR and CDR2 FQNEAQ. The CDR3 measures 13 amino acids from cysteine to phenylalanine. DNA for this receptor is not on file. The sample comes from a study of T cells expressing NK-cell markers (dated by TCRdb to 2018 to 2021). About the study as a whole: TCR beta-chain repertoires were profiled in sorted CD3+CD56+NKG2C+, CD3+CD56+NKG2C- and CD3+CD56-NKG2C+ T-cell subsets from several donors. Among the eight sequenced donors, seven were HCMV-seropositive and one was HCMV-seronegative. The eight sequenced donors were randomly selected healthy volunteers, three men and five women. Libraries were sequenced as 2 x 150 bp reads on Illumina HiSeq 2000/2500, MiSeq or NextSeq. Paper-wide results and their limitations: Those dominant clonotypes were again the most abundant among CD3+CD56-NKG2C+ cells in a handful of donors, at about 25-60.1%. Whether the expanded NKG2C-expressing T cell clones were specific for HCMV antigens remained unclear. In six donors, the dominant CD3+CD56+NKG2C+ clonotypes were found to rank among the top 10 CD8+ clonotypes and to make up 1.0-7.0% of CD8+ T cells.

To determine HCMV serostatus, a commercial ELISA kit was used to detect HCMV-specific IgG in serum. Ficoll density gradient centrifugation was used to isolate peripheral blood mononuclear cells from blood. This TCR was sampled from a woman in her forties or fifties in good health. Donor details come from another sample of the same person, matched by shared clones. Sequenced input: blood T cells: a sorted CD56 or NKG2C T cell subset, CD4+ or CD8+ T cells, or bulk PBMC T cells (not recorded which). The sequence joins TRBV7-9 to TRBJ2-1; TCRdb's D call of TRBD1 is untestable without DNA. The CDR3 region reads CASSPPRYNEQFF.